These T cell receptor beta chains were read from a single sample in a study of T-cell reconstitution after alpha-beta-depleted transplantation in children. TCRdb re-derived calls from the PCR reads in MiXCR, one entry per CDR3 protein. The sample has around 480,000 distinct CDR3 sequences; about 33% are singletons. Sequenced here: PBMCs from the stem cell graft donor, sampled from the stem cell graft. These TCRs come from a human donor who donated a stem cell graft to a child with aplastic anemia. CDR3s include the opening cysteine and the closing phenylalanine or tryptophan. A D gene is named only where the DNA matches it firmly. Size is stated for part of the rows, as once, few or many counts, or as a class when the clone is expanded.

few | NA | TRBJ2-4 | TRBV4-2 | TGTGCCAGCAGCCAAGTCCAGGCAGAGGACATTCAGTACTTC | CASSQVQAEDIQYF
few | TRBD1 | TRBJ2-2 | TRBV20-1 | TGCAGTGCTAACGGACAGGGGAGCACCGGGGAGCTGTTTTTT | CSANGQGSTGELFF
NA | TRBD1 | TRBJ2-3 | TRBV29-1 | TGCAGCGTTGAATCCCGGGACAGGGATGATACGCAGTATTTT | CSVESRDRDDTQYF
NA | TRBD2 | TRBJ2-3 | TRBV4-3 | TGCGCCAGCAGCCAGGTGGGGGACTACCGCACAGATACGCAGTATTTT | CASSQVGDYRTDTQYF
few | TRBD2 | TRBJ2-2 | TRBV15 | TGTGCCACCAGCAGAGAGTCGGGGGGCACCGGGGAGCTGTTTTTT | CATSRESGGTGELFF
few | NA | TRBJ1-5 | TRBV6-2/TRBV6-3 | TGTGCCAGCAGTCATGGTCAGCCCCAGCATTTT | CASSHGQPQHF
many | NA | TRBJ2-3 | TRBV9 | TGTGCCAGCAGCGTAGGTGGCACAGATACGCAGTATTTT | CASSVGGTDTQYF
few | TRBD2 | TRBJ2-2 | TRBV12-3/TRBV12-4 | TGTGCCAGCAAGGGAGGGGTTAGTCCCACCGGGGAGCTGTTTTTT | CASKGGVSPTGELFF
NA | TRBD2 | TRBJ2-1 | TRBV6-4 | TGTGCCAGCAGTGACTCGACCGGGAGGGCCCATACAGAGCAGTTCTTC | CASSDSTGRAHTEQFF
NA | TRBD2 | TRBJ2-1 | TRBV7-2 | TGTGCCAGCAGCTACTTAGCGGGCCTCAATGAGCAGTTCTTC | CASSYLAGLNEQFF
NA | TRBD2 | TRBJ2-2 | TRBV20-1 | TGCAGTGCTAGAGATACCAGCGGGAGGGCCGCCGGGGAGCTGTTTTTT | CSARDTSGRAAGELFF
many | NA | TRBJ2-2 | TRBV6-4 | TGTGCCAGCAGTGATAGTGACGAGGGGACCGGGGAGCTGTTTTTT | CASSDSDEGTGELFF
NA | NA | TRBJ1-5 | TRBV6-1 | TGTGCCAGCAGTGAAAGGGACACCGGTCCCCTAGGCAATCAGCCCCAGCATTTT | CASSERDTGPLGNQPQHF
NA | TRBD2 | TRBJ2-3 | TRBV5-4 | TGTGCCAGCAGCCAGAAAGCGGGGACGCAGTATTTT | CASSQKAGTQYF
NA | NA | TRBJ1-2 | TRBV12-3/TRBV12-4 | TGTGCCAGCAGTTGGACCGCGGCCTATGGCTACACCTTC | CASSWTAAYGYTF
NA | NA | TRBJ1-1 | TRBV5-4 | TGTGCCAGCAGCTTGGCCGGGGGGGTTGAAGCTTTCTTT | CASSLAGGVEAFF
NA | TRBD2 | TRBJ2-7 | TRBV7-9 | TGTGCCAGCAGCCCCCTGGGACTAGCCAAATCCTACGAGCAGTACTTC | CASSPLGLAKSYEQYF
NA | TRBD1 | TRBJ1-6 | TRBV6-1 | TGTGCCAGCAACCCGACAGGGAACTATAATTCACCCCTCCACTTT | CASNPTGNYNSPLHF
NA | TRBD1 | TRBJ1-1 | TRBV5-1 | TGCGCCAGCAGCTTACGGTCAGGGGGCACTGAAGCTTTCTTT | CASSLRSGGTEAFF
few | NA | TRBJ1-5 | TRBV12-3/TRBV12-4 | TGTGCCAGCAGTTTAGTAGGGGCTATTAAGCATTTT | CASSLVGAIKHF
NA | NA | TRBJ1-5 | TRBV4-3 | TGCGCCAGCACCTCACCAGGTAATCAGCCCCAGCATTTT | CASTSPGNQPQHF
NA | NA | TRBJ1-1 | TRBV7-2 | TGTGCCAGCAGCTTAGGGAACCCAGGGTCCACTGAAGCTTTCTTT | CASSLGNPGSTEAFF
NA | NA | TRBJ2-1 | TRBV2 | TGTGCCAGCGGTAAGACTAGAACGAGCAATGAGCAGTTCTTC | CASGKTRTSNEQFF
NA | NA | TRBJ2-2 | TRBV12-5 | TGTGCTAGTGGTTTCCTAGCGCCAGCTAACACCGGGGAGCTGTTTTTT | CASGFLAPANTGELFF